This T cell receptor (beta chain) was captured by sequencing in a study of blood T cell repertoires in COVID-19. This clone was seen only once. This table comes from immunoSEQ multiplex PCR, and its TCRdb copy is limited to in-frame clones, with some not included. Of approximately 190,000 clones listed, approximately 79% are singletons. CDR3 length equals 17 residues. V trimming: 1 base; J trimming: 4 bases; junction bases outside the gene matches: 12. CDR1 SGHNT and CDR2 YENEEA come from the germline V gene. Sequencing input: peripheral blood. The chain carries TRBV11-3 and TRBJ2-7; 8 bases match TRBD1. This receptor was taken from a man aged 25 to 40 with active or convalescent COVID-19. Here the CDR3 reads CASSLVAAGQGRYEQYF. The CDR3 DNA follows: TGTGCCAGCAGCTTAGTAGCGGCCGGACAGGGTAGATACGAGCAGTACTTC. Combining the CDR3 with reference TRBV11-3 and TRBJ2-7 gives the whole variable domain EAGVVQSPRYKIIEKKQPVAFWCNPISGHNTLYWYLQNLGQGPELLIRYENEEAVDDSQLPKDRFSAERLKGVDSTLKIQPAELGDSAVYLCASSLVAAGQGRYEQYFGPGTRLTVT.